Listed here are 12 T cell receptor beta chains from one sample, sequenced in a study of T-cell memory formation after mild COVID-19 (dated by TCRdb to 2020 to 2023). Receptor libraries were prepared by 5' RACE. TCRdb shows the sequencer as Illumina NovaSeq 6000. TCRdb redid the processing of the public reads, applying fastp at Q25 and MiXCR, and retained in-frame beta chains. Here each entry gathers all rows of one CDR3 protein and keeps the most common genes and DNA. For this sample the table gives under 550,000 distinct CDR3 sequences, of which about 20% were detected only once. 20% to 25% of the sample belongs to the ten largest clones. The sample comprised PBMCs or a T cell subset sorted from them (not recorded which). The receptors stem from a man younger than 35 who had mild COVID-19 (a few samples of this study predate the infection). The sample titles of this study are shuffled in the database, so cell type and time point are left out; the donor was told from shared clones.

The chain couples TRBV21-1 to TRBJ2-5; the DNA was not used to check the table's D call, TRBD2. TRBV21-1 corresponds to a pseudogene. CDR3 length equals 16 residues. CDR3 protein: CASSKLAAGYQETQYF. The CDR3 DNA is TGTGCCAGCAGCAAACTGGCAGCGGGGTACCAAGAGACCCAGTACTTC.

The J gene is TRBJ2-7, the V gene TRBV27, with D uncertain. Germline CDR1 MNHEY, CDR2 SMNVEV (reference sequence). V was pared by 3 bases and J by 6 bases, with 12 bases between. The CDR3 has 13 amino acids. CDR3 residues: CASSLGKSSEQYF. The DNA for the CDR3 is TGTGCCAGCAGTTTGGGGAAGTCCAGCGAGCAGTACTTC.

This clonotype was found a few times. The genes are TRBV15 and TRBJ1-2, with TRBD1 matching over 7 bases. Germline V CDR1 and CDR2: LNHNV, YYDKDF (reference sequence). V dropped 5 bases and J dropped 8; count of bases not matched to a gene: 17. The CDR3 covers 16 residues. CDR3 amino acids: CATSRRRSTGEGGYTF. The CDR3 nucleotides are TGTGCCACCAGCCGGCGACGATCCACAGGGGAAGGGGGCTACACCTTC.

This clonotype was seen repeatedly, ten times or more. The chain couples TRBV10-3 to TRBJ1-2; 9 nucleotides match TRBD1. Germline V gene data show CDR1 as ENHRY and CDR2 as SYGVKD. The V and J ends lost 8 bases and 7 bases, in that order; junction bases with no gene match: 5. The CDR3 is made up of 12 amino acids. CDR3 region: CAILQGASGYTF. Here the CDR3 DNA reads TGTGCCATCCTACAGGGGGCAAGTGGCTACACCTTC.

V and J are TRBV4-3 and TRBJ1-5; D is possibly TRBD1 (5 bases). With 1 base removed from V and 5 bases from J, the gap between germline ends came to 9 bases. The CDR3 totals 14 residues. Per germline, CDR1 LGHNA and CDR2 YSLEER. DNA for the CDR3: TGCGCCAGCAGCCAAGGTGGGGGATATCAGCCCCAGCATTTT. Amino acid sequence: CASSQGGGYQPQHF.

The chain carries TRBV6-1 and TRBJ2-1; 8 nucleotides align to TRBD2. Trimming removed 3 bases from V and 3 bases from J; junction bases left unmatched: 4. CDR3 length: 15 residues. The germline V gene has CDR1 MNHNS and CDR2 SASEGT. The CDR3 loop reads CASSDPSGHYNEQFF. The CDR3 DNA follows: TGTGCCAGCAGTGATCCTAGCGGGCACTACAATGAGCAGTTCTTC.

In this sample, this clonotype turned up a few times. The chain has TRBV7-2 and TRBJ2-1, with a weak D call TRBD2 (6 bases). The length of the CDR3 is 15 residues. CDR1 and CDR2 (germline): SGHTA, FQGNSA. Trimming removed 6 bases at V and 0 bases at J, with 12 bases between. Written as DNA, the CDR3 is TGTGCCAGCAGTATCCAGACTAGCTCCTACAATGAGCAGTTCTTC. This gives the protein CASSIQTSSYNEQFF. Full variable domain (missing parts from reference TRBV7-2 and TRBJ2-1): GAGVSQSPSNKVTEKGKDVELRCDPISGHTALYWYRQSLGQGLEFLIYFQGNSAPDKSGLPSDRFSAERTGGSVSTLTIQRTQQEDSAVYLCASSIQTSSYNEQFFGPGTRLTVL.

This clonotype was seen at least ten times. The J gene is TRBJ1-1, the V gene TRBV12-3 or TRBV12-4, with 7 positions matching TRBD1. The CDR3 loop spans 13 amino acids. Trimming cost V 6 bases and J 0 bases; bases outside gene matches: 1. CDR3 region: CASRGQLNTEAFF. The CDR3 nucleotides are TGTGCCAGCAGGGGACAGTTGAACACTGAAGCTTTCTTT.

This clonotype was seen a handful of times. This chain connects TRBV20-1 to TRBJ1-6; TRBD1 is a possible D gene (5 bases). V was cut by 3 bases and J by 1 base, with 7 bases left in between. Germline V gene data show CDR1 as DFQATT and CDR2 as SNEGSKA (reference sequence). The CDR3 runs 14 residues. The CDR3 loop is CSARRGSYNSPLHF. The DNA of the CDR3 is TGCAGTGCTAGGCGGGGGTCCTATAATTCACCCCTCCACTTT.

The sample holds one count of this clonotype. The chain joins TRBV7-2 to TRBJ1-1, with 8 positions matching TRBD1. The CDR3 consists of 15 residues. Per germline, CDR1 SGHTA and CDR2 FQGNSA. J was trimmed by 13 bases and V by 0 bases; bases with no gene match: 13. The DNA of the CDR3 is TGTGCCAGCAGCTTAGCCGGGACAGGAGGTTCATCGGGTTTCTTT. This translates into CASSLAGTGGSSGFF.

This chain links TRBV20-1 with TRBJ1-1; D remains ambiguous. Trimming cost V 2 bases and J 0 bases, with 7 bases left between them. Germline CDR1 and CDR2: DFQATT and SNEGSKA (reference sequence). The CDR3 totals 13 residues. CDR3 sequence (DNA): TGCAGTGCTAGAAGAGACATGAACACTGAAGCTTTCTTT. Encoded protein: CSARRDMNTEAFF.

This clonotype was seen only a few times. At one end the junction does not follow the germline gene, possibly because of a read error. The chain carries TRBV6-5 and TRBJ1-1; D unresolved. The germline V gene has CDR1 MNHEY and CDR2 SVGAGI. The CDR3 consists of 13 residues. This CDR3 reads CASSYKVQLETFF. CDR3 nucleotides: TGTGCCAGCAGTTACAAAGTGCAGCTTGAAACTTTCTTT.